This T cell receptor (beta chain) is drawn from a study of shared clonotypes between healthy human individuals. Generated by immunoSEQ multiplex PCR, the TCRdb table keeps only in-frame clones and is missing some. Of about 490,000 clones listed, 60% to 85% are singletons. Study-wide results and caveats: Limitation of the genetic and exposure-history diversity represented came from the few donors.

Donors comprised healthy HIV-negative adults lacking recent acute infections or vaccinations. Nashville, Tennessee was home to all donors, each a Caucasian adult. J gave up 5 bases and V 1 base, and 7 bases lay outside the gene matches. Per germline, CDR1 SGHAT and CDR2 FQDESV (reference sequence). The CDR3 is 15 amino acids. Notes on this clone: The antigen remains unidentified.

The TCR sequence derives from a woman between 40 and 55 years old in good health. Some clones in this sample may be carry-over from other donors' samples. The rearrangement links TRBV11-1 to TRBJ2-5, with 7 bases identical to TRBD1. Sequenced sample: PBMCs. CDR3 DNA: TGTGCCAGCAGCTTAGACCCCGCCAGGGGGGAGACCCAGTACTTC. It encodes CASSLDPARGETQYF.